This T cell receptor beta chain was identified during a study of blood T cell repertoires in COVID-19. This table comes from immunoSEQ multiplex PCR, and its TCRdb copy is limited to in-frame clones, with some not included. The table records some 120,000 clones, around 90% of them present only once. Sequencing was done on a sample of peripheral blood. This TCR was recovered from a man aged 45-65 years with active COVID-19.

The CDR3 region is CASSLVTSLAGGEQFF. In DNA form, the CDR3 reads TGTGCCAGCAGCTTAGTAACCTCACTAGCGGGAGGGGAGCAGTTCTTC. V usage is TRBV7-2 and J usage is TRBJ2-1; 13 nucleotides match TRBD2. V dropped 1 base and J dropped 10; count of bases not matched to a gene: 7. The germline V gene encodes CDR1 SGHTA and CDR2 FQGNSA. This CDR3 spans 16 amino acids.